This T cell receptor beta chain was profiled in a study of cytomegalovirus exposure and HLA in healthy donors. In the study overall: About 85 million unique TCR sequences came from HLA-typed donors in an early release. Whole-study results and caveats: A prior analysis recorded that most TCR beta V segments were productive about 87% or about 30% of the time. Sequencing depth roughly uniform across donors was assumed in presence/absence analyses.

The PCR was carried out with 60 Vbeta primers and 13 Jbeta primers. Profiling relied on immunoSEQ multiplex PCR, and the TCRdb table lists in-frame clones only, not all of them. The sample has about 180,000 clones, 77% seen once. V shed 6 bases, J shed 8 bases, and the junction held 8 bases outside the gene matches. The CDR3 has 12 amino acids. CDR1 SQVTM and CDR2 ANQGSEA come from the germline V gene. Comment on this clone: Its target is not known.

The V gene is TRBV29-1, the J gene TRBJ1-1; 8 bases are a match to TRBD1. Sequenced input: PBMCs. The origin of this receptor is a woman aged 55-69 years in good health and CMV-seropositive. The CDR3 bases are TGCAGCGTCCGGATTACAGGGGGAGAAGCTTTCTTT. It translates to CSVRITGGEAFF.